These 29 T cell receptor beta chains originate from one sample sequenced in a study of T-cell reconstitution after alpha-beta-depleted transplantation in children. The library targeted TCRbeta and was prepared with unique molecular identifiers. TCRdb reprocessed the PCR reads with MiXCR, giving one entry per CDR3 protein. The repertoire consists of some 500,000 distinct CDR3 sequences, with about 16% occurring once and the leading ten covering roughly 3.3%. The sequenced sample was PBMCs from the stem cell graft donor, obtained from the stem cell graft. Every receptor here comes from a human donor who donated a stem cell graft to a child with acute lymphoblastic leukemia.

The chain employs TRBV20-1 and TRBJ2-7; 14 bases are a match to TRBD2. J lost 2 bases, V lost 4 bases, and 10 bases had no gene match. CDR3 length: 17 amino acids. Germline CDR1 and CDR2: DFQATT and SNEGSKA (reference sequence). CDR3 in amino acids: CSATGLAGVRVPYEQYF. CDR3 bases: TGCAGTGCTACGGGACTAGCGGGAGTTAGGGTCCCCTACGAGCAGTACTTC.

The chain combines TRBV24-1 with TRBJ2-3; D is possibly TRBD2 (5 bases). V was shortened by 3 bases and J by 1 base, with 16 bases between the two germline ends. Germline CDR1 KGHDR, CDR2 SFDVKD. This CDR3 region has 17 residues. The CDR3 loop reads CATSDGGSGFGTDTQYF. CDR3 bases: TGTGCCACCAGTGATGGAGGATCCGGGTTTGGCACAGATACGCAGTATTTT.

CDR3 DNA: TGCGCCAGCAGCTTGGCCGAGGGGCAGGAGAATGAGCAGTTCTTC. This sequence encodes CASSLAEGQENEQFF. V usage is TRBV5-1 and J usage is TRBJ2-1; D may correspond to TRBD1 or TRBD2 (5 bases each). CDR1 and CDR2 (germline): SGHRS, YFSETQ. The CDR3 is 15 residues long. V lost 0 bases to trimming and J lost 7 bases, with 14 bases between them.

This clonotype was seen a few times. The rearrangement links TRBV7-3 to TRBJ2-3, with TRBD2 matching 11 bases. Germline CDR1 reads SGHTA; CDR2 reads FQGTGA. The V and J ends lost 6 bases and 2 bases, in that order; junction bases with no gene match: 4. The CDR3 has 15 residues. The CDR3 protein is CASRPGLAATDTQYF. The CDR3 region has the DNA TGTGCCAGCAGACCGGGACTAGCGGCCACAGATACGCAGTATTTT.

This clonotype turned up a few times. The chain carries TRBV25-1 and TRBJ2-7; 10 positions agree with TRBD1. The J segment lost 2 bases and the V segment lost 2 bases, leaving 3 bases of the junction unmatched. This CDR3 comprises 15 residues. CDR1 is MGHDK, CDR2 SYGVNS, per germline. The CDR3 region has the DNA TGTGCCAGCAGTGAACAGGACAGGGGGGCCTACGAGCAGTACTTC. This encodes CASSEQDRGAYEQYF.

The chain is built from TRBV20-1 and TRBJ2-7; possibly TRBD2 for D (5 bases). The V and J ends lost 0 bases and 1 base respectively, with 7 bases between them. The CDR3 runs to 13 residues. The germline V gene encodes CDR1 DFQATT and CDR2 SNEGSKA (reference sequence). CDR3 DNA: TGCAGTGCTAGAGATCTAGCATCCTACGAGCAGTACTTC. Protein sequence: CSARDLASYEQYF.

This clonotype was detected only a few times. The rearrangement joins TRBV7-9 to TRBJ2-5; TRBD1 agrees at 9 bases. Germline V gives CDR1 SEHNR, CDR2 FQNEAQ (reference sequence). V lost 4 bases to trimming and J lost 5 bases; unmatched junction nucleotides: 5. There are 14 residues in the CDR3. This CDR3 is CASSSTGGAETQYF. As DNA, the CDR3 is TGTGCCAGCAGCTCGACAGGGGGTGCGGAGACCCAGTACTTC.

This clonotype was detected only a few times. The chain uses TRBV7-9 and TRBJ2-1, with D hard to call. The CDR3 runs to 12 residues. Germline CDR1 reads SEHNR; CDR2 reads FQNEAQ (reference sequence). V dropped 5 bases and J dropped 8 bases, with 10 bases sitting between them. The CDR3 DNA is TGTGCCAGCAGCGGAAACTCGGATGAGCAGTTCTTC. Encoded protein: CASSGNSDEQFF.

This clonotype was counted between two and nine times. DNA of the CDR3: TGTGCCAGCAGTTGGGCAGGGGATTCATACGAGCAGTACTTC. Translated: CASSWAGDSYEQYF. The chain carries TRBV12-3 or TRBV12-4 and TRBJ2-7; possible D gene TRBD1, 6 bases. Trimming removed 4 bases at V and 4 bases at J, with 14 bases between. This CDR3 contains 14 residues.

This clonotype was seen a handful of times. The chain carries TRBV27 and TRBJ2-7; D is unresolved. This CDR3 spans 11 amino acids. Germline V gene sequence: CDR1 MNHEY, CDR2 SMNVEV (reference sequence). Trimming pared 4 bases from V and 7 bases from J, leaving 8 bases between. The CDR3, as DNA: TGTGCCAGCAGTTCAGGTTGGGAGCAGTACTTC. Translation gives CASSSGWEQYF.

Points on this clonotype: At one boundary the junction diverges from the germline segment, which might be a read error. The genes are TRBV11-2 and TRBJ2-3; D may be TRBD2 (5 bases). CDR1 is SGHAT and CDR2 is FQNNGV in the germline V gene. This CDR3 spans 24 amino acids. The CDR3 region has the DNA TGTGCCAGCAGTTTAGATCTCGGACGGTGGGATCGAATGGGCGGACTCGGTACCACAGATACGCAGTATTTT. Translating it yields CASSLDLGRWDRMGGLGTTDTQYF. The variable domain in full, completed from reference TRBV11-2 and TRBJ2-3, reads EAGVAQSPRYKIIEKRQSVAFWCNPISGHATLYWYQQILGQGPKLLIQFQNNGVVDDSQLPKDRFSAERLKGVDSTLKIQPAKLEDSAVYLCASSLDLGRWDRMGGLGTTDTQYFGPGTRLTVL.

The CDR3 DNA follows: TGTGCCAGCAGCACCCTAGACAGGACGGGCACTGAAGCTTTCTTT. This gives the protein CASSTLDRTGTEAFF. The gene calls are TRBV9 and TRBJ1-1, with D perhaps TRBD1 (6 bases). V was trimmed by 4 bases and J by 4 bases, leaving 17 bases between them. The germline gives CDR1 SGDLS, CDR2 YYNGEE. The CDR3 totals 15 residues.

The DNA for the CDR3 is TGTGCCAGCAGTGGACAGGGCTCCTTCTACAATGAGCAGTTCTTC. Translated: CASSGQGSFYNEQFF. V usage is TRBV25-1 and J usage is TRBJ2-1, with 7 positions matching TRBD1. The CDR3 is made up of 15 amino acids. CDR1 is MGHDK, CDR2 SYGVNS, per germline. J lost 3 bases, V lost 4 bases, and 6 bases had no gene match.

The chain recombines TRBV25-1 with TRBJ2-7; no definite D call. The CDR3 loop spans 15 amino acids. The V end lost 5 bases, the J end lost 4 bases, and 18 bases lay between the germline ends. Germline values: CDR1 MGHDK, CDR2 SYGVNS. The CDR3 DNA is TGTGCCAGCAGTACCTCAAGGCGTGGTTCTTACGAGCAGTACTTC. Translating gives CASSTSRRGSYEQYF.

This rearrangement joins TRBV11-1 to TRBJ2-7; D might be TRBD2 (6 bases). Germline V gives CDR1 SGHAT, CDR2 FQDESV (reference sequence). This CDR3 contains 21 residues. The ends were cut back, 2 bases at V and 4 bases at J, with 33 bases in the middle. The CDR3 sequence: CASSLFLIGRKAGSYPYEQYF. The CDR3 DNA sequence: TGTGCCAGCAGCTTATTTCTCATTGGGCGTAAGGCGGGATCGTACCCTTACGAGCAGTACTTC.

This clonotype showed up just a few times. The V and J genes are TRBV7-2 and TRBJ1-3; perhaps TRBD1 as D (5 bases). From germline, CDR1 is SGHTA and CDR2 FQGNSA. V was pared by 5 bases and J by 0 bases, with 11 bases between. The CDR3 contains 15 residues. Here the CDR3 reads CASSPLRVSGNTIYF. In DNA, the CDR3 is TGTGCCAGCAGCCCCCTCAGGGTCTCTGGAAACACCATATATTTT.

This clonotype occurred a few times. The rearrangement uses TRBV4-2 and TRBJ1-1, with D possibly matching TRBD1 (5 bases). CDR3 length: 15 residues. Deletions cut 4 bases from V and 4 bases from J, with 16 bases between. In germline, CDR1 is LGHNA, CDR2 YNFKEQ. The CDR3 DNA sequence: TGTGCCAGCAGCCCGGGGGATCGGTTTCCCACTGAAGCTTTCTTT. It translates to CASSPGDRFPTEAFF.

The chain couples TRBV6-5 to TRBJ2-7; weak D call: TRBD1 (6 bases). From germline, CDR1 is MNHEY and CDR2 SVGAGI. V lost 5 bases and J 0 bases, leaving 14 bases between the germline ends. This CDR3 region has 15 residues. Written as DNA, the CDR3 is TGTGCCAGCAGTACTGGACAGTTAGTCTCCTACGAGCAGTACTTC. Protein product: CASSTGQLVSYEQYF.

This clonotype was recorded a few times. The chain carries TRBV6-2 or TRBV6-3 and TRBJ2-1, with TRBD2 identical over 9 bases. This CDR3 is built from 20 residues. V was pared by 4 bases and J by 0 bases, with 16 bases of the junction left unmatched. The germline V gene has CDR1 MNHEY and CDR2 SVGEGT. The CDR3 region is CASSSPGAGGLLSSYNEQFF. The CDR3 DNA sequence: TGTGCCAGCAGTTCCCCGGGGGCGGGAGGGCTTCTAAGCTCCTACAATGAGCAGTTCTTC.

This clonotype was seen a handful of times. This chain links TRBV20-1 with TRBJ2-7; no firm D call. Trimming left V 0 bases short and J 0 bases short, with 12 bases between. CDR3 size: 15 residues. Germline V gives CDR1 DFQATT, CDR2 SNEGSKA (reference sequence). The CDR3 is CSARERSSSSYEQYF. CDR3 nucleotide sequence: TGCAGTGCTAGAGAGAGGAGTTCTAGCTCCTACGAGCAGTACTTC.

The CDR3 DNA follows: TGTGCCAGCAGCCAAGTTACCTTCAGCACAGATACGCAGTATTTT. This sequence encodes CASSQVTFSTDTQYF. The chain couples TRBV3-1 to TRBJ2-3; D ambiguous. The CDR3 extends over 15 amino acids. Deletions cut 1 base from V and 0 bases from J, with 8 bases between. CDR1 is LGHDT, CDR2 YNNKEL, per germline (reference sequence).

V is TRBV6-4 and J is TRBJ1-2; weak D call: TRBD1 (6 bases). The length of the CDR3 is 14 residues. V dropped 3 bases and J dropped 1 base, with 9 bases sitting between them. CDR1 and CDR2 from the germline V gene are MRHNA and SNTAGT. The CDR3 DNA follows: TGTGCCAGCAGTGAGGGGGCAAATAACTATGGCTACACCTTC. Its translation is CASSEGANNYGYTF.

The chain has TRBV20-1 and TRBJ2-7, with D perhaps assigned TRBD1 or TRBD2 (5 bases each). Trimming shortened V by 5 bases and J by 3 bases, and 11 bases separated the two germline ends. Germline V gene sequence: CDR1 DFQATT, CDR2 SNEGSKA (reference sequence). The CDR3 length is 12 residues. CDR3 amino acids: CSADRGLYEQYF. Here the CDR3 DNA reads TGCAGTGCTGACCGGGGCCTCTACGAGCAGTACTTC.

In its sample, this clonotype was seen a few times. The chain carries TRBV12-3 or TRBV12-4 and TRBJ1-2; D unresolved. The CDR3 is 13 residues long. Trimming removed 5 bases from V and 4 bases from J, with 11 bases in between. CDR3 loop: CASSIVPSYGYTF. For the CDR3, the DNA is TGTGCCAGCAGTATCGTCCCATCCTATGGCTACACCTTC.

CDR3: CASSQTGPLDGYTF. The CDR3 region has the DNA TGTGCCAGCAGCCAAACGGGACCTCTCGATGGCTACACCTTC. The chain joins TRBV7-9 to TRBJ1-2; D might be TRBD1 (5 bases). Between the trimmed V and J ends, which lost 5 bases and 6 bases, there was a span of 16 bases. CDR3 length: 14 residues. Germline CDR1 reads SEHNR; CDR2 reads FQNEAQ (reference sequence).

In its sample, this clonotype was seen a few times. The V and J genes are TRBV11-2 and TRBJ2-7, with TRBD1 identical over 7 bases. Germline lookup yields CDR1 SGHAT and CDR2 FQNNGV. With V trimmed by 8 bases and J by 3 bases, 4 bases remained unmatched. The CDR3 length is 12 residues. CDR3 sequence: CASRDRVYEQYF. As DNA, the CDR3 is TGTGCCAGCCGGGACAGAGTCTACGAGCAGTACTTC. Together with reference TRBV11-2 and TRBJ2-7, the CDR3 gives the full variable domain: EAGVAQSPRYKIIEKRQSVAFWCNPISGHATLYWYQQILGQGPKLLIQFQNNGVVDDSQLPKDRFSAERLKGVDSTLKIQPAKLEDSAVYLCASRDRVYEQYFGPGTRLTVT.

The table lists this clonotype with a few counts. V is TRBV10-2 and J is TRBJ1-1; maybe TRBD1 (6 bases). CDR1 is WSHSY and CDR2 is SAAADI in the germline V gene. Trimming shortened V by 6 bases and J by 3 bases, and 11 bases separated the two germline ends. This CDR3 region has 13 residues. As DNA, the CDR3 is TGCGCCAGCAGCATACAGGGAGACACTGAAGCTTTCTTT. Amino acid sequence: CASSIQGDTEAFF.

The chain carries TRBV7-9 and TRBJ2-2; 13 nucleotides line up with TRBD2. The germline gives CDR1 SEHNR, CDR2 FQNEAQ (reference sequence). The CDR3 runs to 17 residues. The V gene end was trimmed by 5 bases and the J gene end by 5 bases; junction bases not matched to a gene: 8. This CDR3 reads CASSPRTSGSRTGELFF. The CDR3 DNA sequence: TGTGCCAGCAGCCCGCGGACTAGCGGGAGCCGGACCGGGGAGCTGTTTTTT.

This clonotype turned up a few times. CDR3 loop: CASSVGGGLTDTQYF. The CDR3 DNA follows: TGTGCCAGCAGCGTAGGAGGGGGACTTACAGATACGCAGTATTTT. The chain recombines TRBV9 with TRBJ2-3; TRBD1 or TRBD2 may be the D gene (6 bases each). Germline CDR1 is SGDLS and CDR2 is YYNGEE. Trimming removed 0 bases from V and 3 bases from J, with 11 bases in between. This CDR3 is 15 amino acids long.